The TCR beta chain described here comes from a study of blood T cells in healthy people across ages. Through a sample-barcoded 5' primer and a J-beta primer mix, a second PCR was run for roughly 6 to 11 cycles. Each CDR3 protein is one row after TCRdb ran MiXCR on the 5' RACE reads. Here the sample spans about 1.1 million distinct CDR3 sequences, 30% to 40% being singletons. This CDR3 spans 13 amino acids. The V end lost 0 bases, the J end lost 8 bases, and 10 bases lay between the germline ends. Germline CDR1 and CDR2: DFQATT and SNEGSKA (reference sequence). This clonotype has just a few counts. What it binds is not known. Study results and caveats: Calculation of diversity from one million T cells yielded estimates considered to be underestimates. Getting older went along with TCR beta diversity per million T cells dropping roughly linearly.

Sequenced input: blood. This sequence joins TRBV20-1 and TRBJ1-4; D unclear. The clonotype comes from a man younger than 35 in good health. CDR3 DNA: TGCAGTGCTAGAGAGACACTAGACGAAAAACTGTTTTTT. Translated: CSARETLDEKLFF.